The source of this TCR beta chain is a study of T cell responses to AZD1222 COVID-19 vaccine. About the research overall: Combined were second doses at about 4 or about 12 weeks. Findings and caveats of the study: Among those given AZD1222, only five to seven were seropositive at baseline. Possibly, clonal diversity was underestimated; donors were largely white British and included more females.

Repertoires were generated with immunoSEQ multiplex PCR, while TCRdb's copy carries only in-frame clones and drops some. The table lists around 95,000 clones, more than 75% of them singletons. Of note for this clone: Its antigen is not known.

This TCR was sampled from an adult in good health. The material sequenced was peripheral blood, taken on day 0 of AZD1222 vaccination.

CDR3 nucleotides: TGCGCCAGCAGCTTGACTCCGGGACAGGGCATGGGTTCACCCCTCCACTTT. Encoded protein: CASSLTPGQGMGSPLHF. V usage is TRBV5-1 and J usage is TRBJ1-6, with 9 bases matching TRBD1. The CDR3 sequence is 17 residues long. V was clipped by 1 base and J by 9 bases; unmatched bases: 11. Germline CDR1 reads SGHRS; CDR2 reads YFSETQ.